This TCR beta chain was recorded in a study of beta chain features in type 1 diabetes. Findings and caveats of the study: When Type 1 diabetes patients were examined, their TCRB CDR3s proved moderately but significantly shorter in all four CD4+ subsets.

Unmatched junction bases numbered 5, after V lost 1 base and J lost 1 base. Germline V gene lookup returns CDR1 GTSNPN and CDR2 SVGIG (reference sequence). The CDR3 loop spans 15 amino acids. Sequenced material consisted of expressed TCRB transcripts (all of the isolated RNA was reverse transcribed). The data were produced by immunoSEQ multiplex PCR, yet TCRdb's version contains in-frame clones alone and is incomplete. The sample records about 350,000 clones, roughly a fifth being singletons. With regard to this clone: Its specificity is unknown.

This chain connects TRBV30 to TRBJ2-7; the match to TRBD1 covers 9 bases. The origin of this receptor is a woman between 18 and 30 years old in good health. The sequencing input was naive CD4+ T cells from blood. Written as DNA, the CDR3 is TGTGCCTGGAGTGAGCCGGGACAGGGTTCCTACGAGCAGTACTTC. Protein sequence: CAWSEPGQGSYEQYF.